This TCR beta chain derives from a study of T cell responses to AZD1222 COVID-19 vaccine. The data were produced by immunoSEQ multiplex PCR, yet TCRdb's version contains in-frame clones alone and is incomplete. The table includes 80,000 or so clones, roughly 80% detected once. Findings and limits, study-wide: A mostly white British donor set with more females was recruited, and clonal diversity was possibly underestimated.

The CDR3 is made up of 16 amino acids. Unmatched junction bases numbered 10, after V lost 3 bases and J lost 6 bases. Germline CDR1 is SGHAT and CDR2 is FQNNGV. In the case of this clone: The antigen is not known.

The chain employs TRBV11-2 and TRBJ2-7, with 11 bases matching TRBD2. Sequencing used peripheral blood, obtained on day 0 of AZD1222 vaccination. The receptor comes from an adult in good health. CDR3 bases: TGTGCCAGCAGCTTCCATCCCTTACTAGCGGGGGCCGAGCAGTACTTC. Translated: CASSFHPLLAGAEQYF.